This T cell receptor beta chain is drawn from a study of T-cell memory formation after mild COVID-19. Study-level points and caveats: Largely, contracting CD4+ clones fell within CM and EM, and contracting CD8+ clones within EMRA. Detection of some responders pre-infection suggested pre-existing cross-reactive memory T cells participated. The SARS-CoV-2 specificity of second-wave clones reaching peak at day 37 remained unverified.

V was clipped by 1 base and J by 4 bases; unmatched bases: 4. The CDR3 spans 15 residues. Germline V gene lookup returns CDR1 MGHRA and CDR2 YSYEKL. TCRdb redid the calling of the 5' RACE reads with MiXCR, one entry per CDR3 protein. The sample holds hundreds of thousands of distinct CDR3 sequences, approximately 15% seen once. As for this clonotype: Antigen specificity is unknown.

The receptor's source is an adult woman who had mild COVID-19 (a few samples of this study predate the infection). Cell type and time point are not known. The sequencing input was PBMCs or a T cell subset sorted from them (not recorded which). V usage is TRBV4-1 and J usage is TRBJ2-5; 9 bases are a match to TRBD1. CDR3 in DNA: TGCGCCAGCAGCCAAGGCTACAGGGGGCTAGAGACCCAGTACTTC. Protein product: CASSQGYRGLETQYF.